Shown below are 15 T cell receptor beta chains from a single sample sequenced in a study of blood T cell repertoires in COVID-19. TCRdb keeps only in-frame clones here, not all; method: immunoSEQ multiplex PCR. The sample has about 480,000 clones, about 88% seen once. The sequenced material came from peripheral blood. These receptors all come from a man aged 18-30 years with COVID-19, enrolled during active disease.

The CDR3 DNA sequence: TGTGCCAGCAGCTTACTAATTAGCGGGAGAGAGACCCAGTACTTC. Protein: CASSLLISGRETQYF. V is TRBV11-3 and J is TRBJ2-5; 9 bases line up with TRBD2. Germline values: CDR1 SGHNT, CDR2 YENEEA. The ends lost 2 bases at V and 4 bases at J; junction bases unmatched: 5. There are 15 residues in the CDR3.

CDR3 sequence (DNA): TGTGCCAGCAGCCAAGCTCGAGGGAGGGCTATAGATGAGCAGTTCTTC. Amino acids: CASSQARGRAIDEQFF. V gene TRBV4-2 combines with J gene TRBJ2-1; 7 bases fit TRBD2. The CDR3 consists of 16 residues. The germline V gene has CDR1 LGHNA and CDR2 YNFKEQ. Losses at the gene ends were 1 base for V and 8 bases for J; bases not matched to a gene: 11.

CDR3 coding DNA: TGTGCCAGCGACTCCCCCGGGACAGGGATCTATGGCTACACCTTC. Translation gives CASDSPGTGIYGYTF. The chain employs TRBV7-9 and TRBJ1-2; TRBD1 matches at 9 bases. CDR3 length equals 15 residues. The germline V gene has CDR1 SEHNR and CDR2 FQNEAQ (reference sequence). Trimming removed 8 bases from V and 4 bases from J; junction bases left unmatched: 11.

This clone was observed a handful of times. The CDR3 spells CASSSRTGGYEQYF. The CDR3 DNA follows: TGTGCCAGCAGCTCGAGGACAGGGGGGTACGAGCAGTACTTC. V and J are TRBV11-2 and TRBJ2-7; the match to TRBD1 covers 10 bases. The CDR3 is 14 amino acids. V trimming: 4 bases; J trimming: 4 bases; junction bases outside the gene matches: 4. In germline, CDR1 is SGHAT, CDR2 FQNNGV.

The rearrangement uses TRBV19 and TRBJ1-5; 11 nucleotides agree with TRBD1. J lost 6 bases, V lost 3 bases, and 7 bases had no gene match. From germline, CDR1 is LNHDA and CDR2 SQIVND (reference sequence). This CDR3 is 16 amino acids long. The CDR3 region is CASSMPRDRGIQPQHF. In nucleotides, the CDR3 is TGTGCCAGTAGTATGCCCCGGGACAGGGGGATTCAGCCCCAGCATTTT.

The chain employs TRBV6-5 and TRBJ2-5, with 12 bases lining up with TRBD2. After removal of 6 bases from V and 3 bases from J, the junction contained 2 bases not matched to a gene. Germline V gene sequence: CDR1 MNHEY, CDR2 SVGAGI. This CDR3 region has 14 residues. Written as DNA, the CDR3 is TGTGCCAGCAGCAGGACTAGCGGGAAAGAGACCCAGTACTTC. Translated: CASSRTSGKETQYF.

The V call is TRBV6-6, the J call TRBJ2-1; D is uncertain. Germline V gene lookup returns CDR1 MNHNY and CDR2 SVGAGI (reference sequence). The V end was cut by 0 bases, the J end by 1 base, with 7 bases between. There are 15 residues in the CDR3. As DNA, the CDR3 is TGTGCCAGCAGTTACTCCGACATTTCCTACAATGAGCAGTTCTTC. Translated: CASSYSDISYNEQFF.

The chain employs TRBV12-5 and TRBJ2-7, with TRBD2 matching 11 bases. CDR3 size: 13 residues. V gave up 2 bases and J gave up 13 bases; unmatched junction bases: 7. Germline-derived CDR1 and CDR2 are LGHNT and FRNRAP. The CDR3 here is CASGLSGLAGVYF. The CDR3 DNA sequence: TGTGCTAGTGGTTTGTCCGGACTAGCGGGCGTTTACTTC.

This clone was recorded only once. The chain recombines TRBV9 with TRBJ2-7; 7 bases fit TRBD1. Per the germline V gene, CDR1 is SGDLS and CDR2 is YYNGEE. Unmatched junction bases numbered 2, after V lost 0 bases and J lost 5 bases. There are 13 residues in the CDR3. The CDR3 loop is CASSVGQGNEQYF. The DNA for the CDR3 is TGTGCCAGCAGCGTAGGACAGGGTAACGAGCAGTACTTC. Together with reference TRBV9 and TRBJ2-7, the CDR3 gives the full variable domain: DSGVTQTPKHLITATGQRVTLRCSPRSGDLSVYWYQQSLDQGLQFLIQYYNGEERAKGNILERFSAQQFPDLHSELNLSSLELGDSALYFCASSVGQGNEQYFGPGTRLTVT.

This chain connects TRBV19 to TRBJ2-2; TRBD1 agrees at 9 bases. J gave up 6 bases and V 5 bases, and 10 bases lay outside the gene matches. Germline-derived CDR1 and CDR2 are LNHDA and SQIVND (reference sequence). CDR3 length: 16 amino acids. The CDR3 DNA reads as TGTGCCAGTAGTTCCCGACAGGGGGGGGGACCCGGGGAGCTGTTTTTT. Its translation: CASSSRQGGGPGELFF. Full variable domain (missing parts from reference TRBV19 and TRBJ2-2): DGGITQSPKYLFRKEGQNVTLSCEQNLNHDAMYWYRQDPGQGLRLIYYSQIVNDFQKGDIAEGYSVSREKKESFPLTVTSAQKNPTAFYLCASSSRQGGGPGELFFGEGSRLTVL.

The chain uses TRBV15 and TRBJ2-7; TRBD1 matches 10 bases. V lost 8 bases to trimming and J lost 5 bases; unmatched junction nucleotides: 6. In germline, CDR1 is LNHNV, CDR2 YYDKDF (reference sequence). The CDR3 loop spans 13 amino acids. The CDR3 nucleotides read TGTGCCACCTCGAGACAGGGGGCCGACGAGCAGTACTTC. It yields the protein CATSRQGADEQYF.

V usage is TRBV6-5 and J usage is TRBJ1-1; 9 bases are shared with TRBD1. Per the germline V gene, CDR1 is MNHEY and CDR2 is SVGAGI. There are 15 residues in the CDR3. The trim removed 5 bases at V and 5 bases at J, leaving 9 bases unmatched. This CDR3 is CASSRDRDRVTEAFF. Here the CDR3 DNA reads TGTGCCAGCAGTCGAGACCGGGACAGGGTAACTGAAGCTTTCTTT.

The chain combines TRBV11-2 with TRBJ2-5; 10 positions agree with TRBD1. V was pared by 4 bases and J by 5 bases, with 7 bases of the junction left unmatched. The germline V gene has CDR1 SGHAT and CDR2 FQNNGV. The CDR3 has 15 residues. The CDR3 is CASSSVTGGLETQYF. The DNA for the CDR3 is TGTGCCAGCAGCTCGGTGACAGGGGGCTTGGAGACCCAGTACTTC.

The chain carries TRBV23-1 and TRBJ2-5, with D hard to call. TRBV23-1 is assigned to the ORF class and has an uncertain function. The CDR3 totals 15 residues. Trimming pared 2 bases from V and 1 base from J, leaving 11 bases between. The CDR3 sequence: CASSQVAVFQETQYF. As DNA, the CDR3 is TGCGCCAGCAGTCAAGTAGCTGTCTTCCAAGAGACCCAGTACTTC.

The rearrangement links TRBV25-1 to TRBJ1-4; D is unclear. V lost 5 bases, J lost 8 bases, and 18 bases lay in between. The CDR3 is 15 residues long. The germline gives CDR1 MGHDK, CDR2 SYGVNS. CDR3 nucleotides: TGTGCCAGCAGTAAGTCCCCCGGGGTGGGGGAAAAACTGTTTTTT. It is translated as CASSKSPGVGEKLFF.